This note documents a single T cell receptor beta chain sequence. What it binds is unknown. This CDR3 has 16 amino acids. CDR1 is SQVTM, CDR2 ANQGSEA, per germline. Template switching by 5'RACE with UMIs generated the TCR beta cDNA. TCRdb reanalyzed the 5' RACE reads and collapses them to one entry per CDR3 protein, without DNA. This sample's table reports 450,000 to 600,000 distinct CDR3 sequences. This entry belongs to a study of T cells expressing NK-cell markers. At the level of the study: Sorted CD3+CD56-NKG2C+, CD3+CD56+NKG2C+ and CD3+CD56+NKG2C- T cells supplied the TCR beta repertoires. Regarding the study as a whole: In a handful of donors, dominant CD3+CD56+NKG2C+ clones formed roughly 1.0-7.5% of CD8+ cells.

V gene TRBV29-1 combines with J gene TRBJ2-2; there is no DNA to check the TCRdb D call of TRBD2. The TCR originated in a man younger than 35 in good health. Sample: blood T cells: a sorted CD56 or NKG2C T cell subset, CD4+ or CD8+ T cells, or bulk PBMC T cells (not recorded which). CDR3 sequence reads: CSVGGPSGSGAGELFF.